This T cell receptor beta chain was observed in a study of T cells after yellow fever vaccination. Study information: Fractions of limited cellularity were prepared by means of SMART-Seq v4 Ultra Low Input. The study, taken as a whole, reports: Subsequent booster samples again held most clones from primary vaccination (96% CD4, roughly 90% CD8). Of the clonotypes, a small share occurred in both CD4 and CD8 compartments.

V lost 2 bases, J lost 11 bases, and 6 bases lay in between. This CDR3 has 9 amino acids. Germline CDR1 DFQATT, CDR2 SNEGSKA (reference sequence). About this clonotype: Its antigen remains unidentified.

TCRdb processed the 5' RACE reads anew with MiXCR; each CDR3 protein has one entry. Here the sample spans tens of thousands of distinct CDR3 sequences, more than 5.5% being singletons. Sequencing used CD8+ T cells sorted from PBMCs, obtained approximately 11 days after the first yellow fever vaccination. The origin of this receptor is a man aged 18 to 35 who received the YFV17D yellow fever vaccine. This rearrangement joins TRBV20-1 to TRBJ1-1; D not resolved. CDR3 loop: CSARFGAFF. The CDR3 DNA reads TGCAGTGCTAGATTCGGGGCTTTCTTT.